A selection of T cell receptor beta chains follows, all from one sample in a study of OX40 agonist ivuxolimab in advanced cancers. Libraries were prepared by immunoSEQ multiplex PCR; TCRdb keeps only in-frame clonotypes and omits some of them. Found here are nearly 60,000 clones, 88% of them singletons; the top ten hold 3% to 3.5%. Sequenced here: CD4+ or CD8+ T cells sorted from blood, sampled in a trial of the OX40 agonist ivuxolimab. These receptors originate from an adult with an advanced solid tumor such as melanoma, head and neck, liver or kidney cancer. CDR3s include the opening cysteine and the closing phenylalanine or tryptophan. The D gene is left open where the match is weak. Size values are once, few and many counts, or a class for expanded clones, and some rows have none.

size: -
V: TRBV2
J: TRBJ2-7
D: -
DNA: TGTGCCAGCAGTGACACATACTACGAGCAGTACTTC
CDR3: CASSDTYYEQYF

size: -
V: TRBV7-9
J: TRBJ2-5
D: -
DNA: TGTGCCAGCAGTCTCAGGGGAAGGGAGACCCAGTACTTC
CDR3: CASSLRGRETQYF

size: -
V: TRBV7-2
J: TRBJ2-3
D: -
DNA: TGTGCCAGCAGTTTAGGCCAGGGGGAGGGGGTTACGCAGTATTTT
CDR3: CASSLGQGEGVTQYF

size: medium-sized
V: TRBV4-2
J: TRBJ2-1
D: TRBD2
DNA: TGTGCCAGCAGCCAGGGGACTAGCTCCTACAATGAGCAGTTCTTC
CDR3: CASSQGTSSYNEQFF

size: -
V: TRBV7-7
J: TRBJ2-3
D: TRBD1
DNA: TGTGCTAGCAGCCCGGGACAGCTTAGCACAGATACGCAGTATTTT
CDR3: CASSPGQLSTDTQYF

size: -
V: TRBV27
J: TRBJ2-7
D: TRBD1
DNA: TGTGCCAGCAGTTTATCCGGCGGGACAGGGGTCTACGAGCAGTACTTC
CDR3: CASSLSGGTGVYEQYF

size: few
V: TRBV5-1
J: TRBJ2-1
D: TRBD1
DNA: TGCGCCAGCAGCCCCAGGGGGCCCGGGTTAAACAATGAGCAGTTCTTC
CDR3: CASSPRGPGLNNEQFF

size: -
V: TRBV9
J: TRBJ2-3
D: -
DNA: TGTGCCAGCAGCGTAGCTACAGGGAGGGCCTTGGAAGATACGCAGTATTTT
CDR3: CASSVATGRALEDTQYF

size: -
V: TRBV11-1
J: TRBJ2-3
D: -
DNA: TGTGCCAGCAGCTTAGGACCGTACGACACAGATACGCAGTATTTT
CDR3: CASSLGPYDTDTQYF

size: -
V: TRBV29-1
J: TRBJ2-3
D: -
DNA: TGCAGCGTAATCAAGGGGTGGGGAAATTTGCAGTATTTT
CDR3: CSVIKGWGNLQYF

size: few
V: TRBV28
J: TRBJ1-1
D: -
DNA: TGTGCCAGCAGCCTAGGGGTCTTTGAAGCTTTCTTT
CDR3: CASSLGVFEAFF

size: -
V: TRBV5-4
J: TRBJ2-5
D: -
DNA: TGTGCCAGCAGCAAGGGGGGGCGGAGCCAAGAGACCCAGTACTTC
CDR3: CASSKGGRSQETQYF

size: -
V: TRBV14
J: TRBJ2-7
D: -
DNA: TGTGCCAGCAGCCAAGAAGCAGGGCTCCTCACCTACGAGCAGTACTTC
CDR3: CASSQEAGLLTYEQYF

size: -
V: TRBV30
J: TRBJ2-2
D: -
DNA: TGTGCCTGGAGGGCCGGGGAGCTGTTTTTT
CDR3: CAWRAGELFF

size: -
V: TRBV28
J: TRBJ2-7
D: -
DNA: TGTGCCAGCAGTTCTTCTCGCTACGAGCAGTACTTC
CDR3: CASSSSRYEQYF

size: -
V: TRBV30
J: TRBJ2-7
D: -
DNA: TGTGCCACAAACCAAGGCGGGTCCTCCTACGAGCAGTACTTC
CDR3: CATNQGGSSYEQYF

size: -
V: TRBV6-6
J: TRBJ2-7
D: TRBD1
DNA: TGTGCCAGCAGCAGAGACAGGGCCTACGAGCAGTACTTC
CDR3: CASSRDRAYEQYF

size: -
V: TRBV27
J: TRBJ2-3
D: TRBD2
DNA: TGTGCCAGCAGACAATATAGAGCGGGAGTAACAGATACGCAGTATTTT
CDR3: CASRQYRAGVTDTQYF

size: few
V: TRBV18
J: TRBJ2-1
D: TRBD1
DNA: TGTGCCAGCTCATCACTGGACAGGGGGAATGAGCAGTTCTTC
CDR3: CASSSLDRGNEQFF

size: -
V: TRBV7-9
J: TRBJ1-1
D: TRBD1
DNA: TGTGCCAGCAGCGACAACAGGGGGAGAGCTTTCTTT
CDR3: CASSDNRGRAFF

size: -
V: TRBV9
J: TRBJ2-3
D: -
DNA: TGTGCCAGCAGCGTAGGTTCAGGCACAGATACGCAGTATTTT
CDR3: CASSVGSGTDTQYF

size: -
V: TRBV7-2
J: TRBJ2-5
D: TRBD2
DNA: TGTGCCAGCAGCTTGGCCGGGACTAGCGGACAAGAGACCCAGTACTTC
CDR3: CASSLAGTSGQETQYF

size: -
V: TRBV7-6
J: TRBJ2-5
D: -
DNA: TGTGCCAGCAGCTTGGTCGAGACCCAGTACTTC
CDR3: CASSLVETQYF

size: -
V: TRBV6-5
J: TRBJ1-4
D: -
DNA: TGTGCCAGCCGGGCCTACGCTGTCGGCGAAAAACTGTTTTTT
CDR3: CASRAYAVGEKLFF

size: -
V: TRBV6-5
J: TRBJ1-4
D: -
DNA: TGTGCCAGCAGTACCGGAGGAGCCGGGGAAAAACTGTTTTTT
CDR3: CASSTGGAGEKLFF

size: -
V: TRBV5-5
J: TRBJ2-7
D: -
DNA: TGTGCCAGCAGCCGGGGGCCTCGCTCCTACGAGCAGTACTTC
CDR3: CASSRGPRSYEQYF

size: -
V: TRBV18
J: TRBJ1-1
D: TRBD1
DNA: TGTGCCAGCTCACCACGGACAGGGGAGGCTACTGAAGCTTTCTTT
CDR3: CASSPRTGEATEAFF

size: -
V: TRBV7-8
J: TRBJ2-1
D: TRBD2
DNA: TGTGCCAGCCTCCTGGGGGGGGGAGTAAGCAATGAGCAGTTCTTC
CDR3: CASLLGGGVSNEQFF

size: -
V: TRBV7-2
J: TRBJ1-5
D: -
DNA: TGTGCCAGCAGCTTAGACCCCGGGAGCAATCAGCCCCAGCATTTT
CDR3: CASSLDPGSNQPQHF

size: -
V: TRBV5-1
J: TRBJ2-5
D: -
DNA: TGCGCCAGCAGCTTGGCGGGTGAGAAGACCCAGTACTTC
CDR3: CASSLAGEKTQYF

size: -
V: TRBV28
J: TRBJ2-5
D: -
DNA: TGTGCCAGCAGCTCTCCGGAATTCCAAGAGACCCAGTACTTC
CDR3: CASSSPEFQETQYF

size: once
V: TRBV6-4
J: TRBJ1-1
D: -
DNA: TGTGCCAGCAGTGGGTCTATGAACACTGAAGCTTTCTTT
CDR3: CASSGSMNTEAFF

size: -
V: TRBV19
J: TRBJ2-2
D: -
DNA: TGTGCCAGTAGTATCGCGGGTAGCAGCACCGGGGAGCTGTTTTTT
CDR3: CASSIAGSSTGELFF

size: -
V: TRBV11-2
J: TRBJ2-7
D: -
DNA: TGTGCCAGCAGCACAAGGACGGAGCCCTACGAGCAGTACTTC
CDR3: CASSTRTEPYEQYF

size: medium-sized
V: TRBV10-2
J: TRBJ1-5
D: TRBD1
DNA: TGCGCCAGCAGTGGACAGGGGAACAATCAGCCCCAGCATTTT
CDR3: CASSGQGNNQPQHF

size: -
V: TRBV14
J: TRBJ2-7
D: TRBD1
DNA: TGCGCCAGCAGCCAAAGGGGGACAGGGGCCTACGAGCAGTACTTC
CDR3: CASSQRGTGAYEQYF

size: once
V: TRBV30
J: TRBJ1-3
D: -
DNA: TGTGCCTGGAGTCCTAGTTTTGGAAACACCATATATTTT
CDR3: CAWSPSFGNTIYF

size: -
V: TRBV6-5
J: TRBJ1-2
D: -
DNA: TGTGCCAGCAGTTCGCACTGGACGGAGAACTATGGCTACACCTTC
CDR3: CASSSHWTENYGYTF

size: -
V: TRBV6-6
J: TRBJ2-7
D: -
DNA: TGTGCCAGCAGTAGAGGACTACCCTACGAGCAGTACTTC
CDR3: CASSRGLPYEQYF

size: -
V: TRBV19
J: TRBJ2-1
D: -
DNA: TGTGCCAGTAAAAAGAGGGGGTCAGCTTTCAGAAACAATGAGCAGTTCTTC
CDR3: CASKKRGSAFRNNEQFF

size: -
V: TRBV4-1
J: TRBJ2-2
D: TRBD1
DNA: TGCGCCAGCAGCCATTCTCCTGGACAGGGCCTGAACACCGGGGAGCTGTTTTTT
CDR3: CASSHSPGQGLNTGELFF

size: once
V: TRBV5-4
J: TRBJ1-2
D: -
DNA: TGTGCCAGCAGCCAAGATCCTGCGGGAAATAACTATGGCTACACCTTC
CDR3: CASSQDPAGNNYGYTF

size: -
V: TRBV7-2
J: TRBJ2-1
D: TRBD2
DNA: TGTGCCAGCAGCTTAGGGACTAGCGGGAATGAGCAGTTCTTC
CDR3: CASSLGTSGNEQFF

size: -
V: TRBV10-3
J: TRBJ2-7
D: -
DNA: TGTGCCATCAGTGAGGAGGGCCTAGCGGGACAGGGCCACGAGCAGTACTTC
CDR3: CAISEEGLAGQGHEQYF

size: -
V: TRBV5-1
J: TRBJ1-2
D: TRBD1
DNA: TGCGCCAGCAGCAGCTTGGGAACAGGGGGCGATCGCTACACCTTC
CDR3: CASSSLGTGGDRYTF

size: -
V: TRBV19
J: TRBJ2-7
D: -
DNA: TGTGCCAGTAGTAGGGGGGGAGGACAGACGTCCTACGAGCAGTACTTC
CDR3: CASSRGGGQTSYEQYF

size: -
V: TRBV10-2
J: TRBJ2-1
D: -
DNA: TGCGCCAGCAGCGGGATTTACAATGAGCAGTTCTTC
CDR3: CASSGIYNEQFF

size: -
V: TRBV28
J: TRBJ1-2
D: TRBD1
DNA: TGTGCCAGCAGTGACAGGGGGATTCGGAACTATGGCTACACCTTC
CDR3: CASSDRGIRNYGYTF

size: once
V: TRBV5-4
J: TRBJ1-6
D: -
DNA: TGTGCCAGCAGCTTGGACGGCAGTTATAATTCACCCCTCCACTTT
CDR3: CASSLDGSYNSPLHF

size: -
V: TRBV9
J: TRBJ2-2
D: TRBD1
DNA: TGTGCCAGCAGCGCGCGAGGGGGCGCGATAACCGGGGAGCTGTTTTTT
CDR3: CASSARGGAITGELFF

size: -
V: TRBV28
J: TRBJ2-5
D: TRBD2
DNA: TGTGCCAGCAGTTTTTACGGGAGGGCCCGAGAGACCCAGTACTTC
CDR3: CASSFYGRARETQYF

size: -
V: TRBV19
J: TRBJ1-5
D: -
DNA: TGTGCCAGTACCCCAGTGGGGTCCCAGCCCCAGCATTTT
CDR3: CASTPVGSQPQHF

size: -
V: TRBV6-1
J: TRBJ2-7
D: TRBD1
DNA: TGTGCCAGCAGTGGATTGGGACAGGCCTACGAGCAGTACTTC
CDR3: CASSGLGQAYEQYF

size: few
V: TRBV5-1
J: TRBJ1-1
D: -
DNA: TGCGCCAGCCGCTGGAGGGAGGGGAACACTGAAGCTTTCTTT
CDR3: CASRWREGNTEAFF

size: -
V: TRBV27
J: TRBJ2-6
D: -
DNA: TGTGCCAGCAGACGACAGCTCTCTGGGGCCAACGTCCTGACTTTC
CDR3: CASRRQLSGANVLTF

size: -
V: TRBV10-3
J: TRBJ1-4
D: -
DNA: TGTGCCATCAGTGAAAGAGGAGAAACTAATGAAAAACTGTTTTTT
CDR3: CAISERGETNEKLFF

size: -
V: TRBV5-5
J: TRBJ2-3
D: -
DNA: TGTGCCAGCAGCTTGACGGGAAGCACAGATACGCAGTATTTT
CDR3: CASSLTGSTDTQYF

size: once
V: TRBV2
J: TRBJ2-1
D: -
DNA: TGTGCCAGCAGCATACAGGGAGGTCCCTACAATGAGCAGTTCTTC
CDR3: CASSIQGGPYNEQFF

size: -
V: TRBV11-2
J: TRBJ2-4
D: -
DNA: TGTGCCAGCAGCTGGACTGGACAGCAGTACTTC
CDR3: CASSWTGQQYF